This TCR beta chain was captured in a study of tumor-infiltrating lymphocytes in primary liver carcinoma (dated by TCRdb to between 2016 and 2019). Turning to the overall study: Between late 2015 and early 2016, about five patients in China with histopathologically diagnosed primary liver carcinoma had their tumors surgically resected. The five patients, three men and two women aged 30 to 69 years, had hepatocellular carcinoma (four) or combined HCC and intrahepatic cholangiocarcinoma (one). The five patients had tumors staged T1-T3 N0M0, with maximum diameters ranging from roughly 4.2 to 10 cm. Each sample produced roughly 3.5 to 7.13 million productive TCRbeta reads, and read depth showed no significant difference between tissue types. Across five regions of each liver tumor, along with adjacent normal tissue and blood, the study brought together TCRbeta repertoire sequencing, expression microarrays and whole-exome sequencing. TCRbeta repertoire sequencing covered approximately 35 specimens from 5 patients: 25 or so tumor regions, 5 adjacent noncancerous liver tissues and 5 peripheral blood samples. Reproducibility between technical replicate repertoires was high, with correlation coefficients above 0.95 and mean shared-clone rates approximately 0.9. Beyond this particular receptor, the publication reports: Only the TCR beta chain was sequenced, which likely underestimates true repertoire diversity because unpaired alpha chains were not captured. Compared with blood, tumors had a significantly larger share of the repertoire taken up by the top 250 clones (p = 0.039). Because the samples were bulk and unsorted, CD4+ and CD8+ T cell repertoires could not be compared. Repertoire overlap was found to be higher between tumor regions (mean around 35%) than between tumor-adjacent (roughly 17%) or tumor-blood (around 15%) pairs, consistent with antigen-driven expansion. The study included only four to six patients, and the authors note findings should be validated in a larger study.

CDR1 and CDR2 were assigned from the germline V gene as SGHAT and FQNNGV. Spanning cysteine to phenylalanine, the CDR3 consists of 15 amino acids. Only the CDR3 portion is preserved as DNA: 45 bases, with reading frame beginning at the first base. With regard to this clonotype: What antigen it recognizes has not been identified. The junction and the germline gene differ at one end; a read error may be behind it.

Starting from about 500 ng total RNA, TCRbeta-specific cDNA was produced by reverse transcription with a constant-region primer and ProtoScript II reverse transcriptase. Construction of the TCRbeta libraries relied on three nested rounds of multiplex PCR, following a slightly modified ARM-PCR procedure. Each of the first two PCR rounds ran for around 9 cycles and used multiplex TRBV1-TRBV30 forward primers together with a Cbeta reverse primer. A final 25-cycle PCR with Deep VentR polymerase added sample barcodes and Illumina adapters. Before sequencing, amplicons between 200 and 500 bp were purified from gel using a QIAquick gel extraction kit. An Illumina HiSeq 2500 was used to sequence the TCRbeta amplicons with 250-bp paired-end reads. The authors' analysis ran thus. Quality trimming of reads was performed with Trimmomatic v0.33, and paired reads were merged with FLASH v1.2.11 so that full CDR3 sequences could be recovered. V, D and J germline segments were assigned to the rearranged TCRbeta sequences using MiGEC v1.2.1b. VDJtools v1.0.0 computed clonotype statistics and Shannon-Wiener diversity indices. To reduce sampling bias, subsequent analyses other than the diversity analysis used only the 250 most abundant clonotypes in each sample. TCRdb itself trimmed the public reads at Q25 with fastp, ran MiXCR and retained productive beta chains. Records with the same CDR3 protein are collapsed into one entry carrying the most frequent genes and DNA. For this entry, the V and J calls and clone size follow TCRdb and not the study's own pipeline. The sample data list about 350,000 distinct CDR3 sequences, and almost 65% of these were observed just once. 6.5% of the sample is in the top ten clones.

TRIzol reagent was used to extract blood RNA from unsorted whole blood, while the DNeasy Blood & Tissue kit provided the germline DNA. At the time of sampling, the patients had chronic HBV infection and had not received any treatment. Around 4 milliliters of peripheral blood were collected into K2EDTA tubes before surgery. The sequence links TRBV11-2 to TRBJ2-1; the D region may be TRBD1 or TRBD2, each matching 5 bases equally. This clonotype was obtained from a man aged 35 to 55 with primary liver carcinoma and hepatitis B virus infection. Sequencing was carried out using peripheral blood. The nucleotide sequence is given as TGTGCAAGCAGCCAATCTCCGGGACCCTACATTGAGCAGTTCTTC. It translates to CASSQSPGPYIEQFF. When the CDR3 is completed using the reference TRBV11-2 and TRBJ2-1 genes on either side, the full variable domain is EAGVAQSPRYKIIEKRQSVAFWCNPISGHATLYWYQQILGQGPKLLIQFQNNGVVDDSQLPKDRFSAERLKGVDSTLKIQPAKLEDSAVYLCASSQSPGPYIEQFFGPGTRLTVL.